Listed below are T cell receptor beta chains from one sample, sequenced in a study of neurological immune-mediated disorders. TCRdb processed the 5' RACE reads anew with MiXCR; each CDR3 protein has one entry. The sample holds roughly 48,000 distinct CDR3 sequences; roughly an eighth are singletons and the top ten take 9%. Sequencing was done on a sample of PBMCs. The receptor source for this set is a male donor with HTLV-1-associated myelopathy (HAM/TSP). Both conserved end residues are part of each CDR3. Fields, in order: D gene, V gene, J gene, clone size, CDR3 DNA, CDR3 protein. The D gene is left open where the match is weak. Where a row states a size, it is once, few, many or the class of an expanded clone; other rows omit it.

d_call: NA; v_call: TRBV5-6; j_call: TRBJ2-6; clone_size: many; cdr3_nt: TGTGCCAGCAGCCAACCCTTCAGGGAACCCGGGGCCAACGTCCTGACTTTC; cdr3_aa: CASSQPFREPGANVLTF
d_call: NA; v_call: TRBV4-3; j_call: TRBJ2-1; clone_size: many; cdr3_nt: TGCGCCAGCAGCCAAGAATTCTGGGGTTACAATGAGCAGTTCTTC; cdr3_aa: CASSQEFWGYNEQFF
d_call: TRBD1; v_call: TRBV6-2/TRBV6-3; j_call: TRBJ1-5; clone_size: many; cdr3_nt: TGTGCCAGCAGTTACACAGGGGGCTACGGCAATCAGCCCCAGCATTTT; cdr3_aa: CASSYTGGYGNQPQHF
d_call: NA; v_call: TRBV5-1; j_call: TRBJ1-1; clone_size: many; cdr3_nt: TGCGCCAGCAGCTTGGTAGGGTCTCGGATGAACACTGAAGCTTTCTTT; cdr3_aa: CASSLVGSRMNTEAFF
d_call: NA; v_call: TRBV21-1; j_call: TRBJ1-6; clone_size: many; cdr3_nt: TGTGCCAGCAGCAAAGACCAGGGGGATTCACCCCTCCACTTT; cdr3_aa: CASSKDQGDSPLHF
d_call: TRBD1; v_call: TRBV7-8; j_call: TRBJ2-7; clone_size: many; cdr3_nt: TGTGCCAGCAGCTTATGGGTGGTGCGGGACAGGGGGCGAGAGCAGTACTTC; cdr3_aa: CASSLWVVRDRGREQYF
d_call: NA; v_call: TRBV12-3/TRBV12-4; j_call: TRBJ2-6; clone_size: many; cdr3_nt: TGTGCCAGCAACACCCGGGTCGGGGAGAGCTCTGGGGCCAACGTCCTGACTTTC; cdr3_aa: CASNTRVGESSGANVLTF
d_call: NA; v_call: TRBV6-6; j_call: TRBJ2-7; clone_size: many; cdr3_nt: TGTGCCAGCAGTCTGGCAGGGCCTAAAAACTACGAGCAGTACTTC; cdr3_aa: CASSLAGPKNYEQYF
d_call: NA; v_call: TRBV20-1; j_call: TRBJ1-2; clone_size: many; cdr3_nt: TGCAGTGCAAACGAAGGGGGATCTTATTATGGCTACACCTTC; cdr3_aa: CSANEGGSYYGYTF
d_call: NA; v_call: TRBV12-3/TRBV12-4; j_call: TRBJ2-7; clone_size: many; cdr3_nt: TGTGCCAGCAGCCCTGGGACCCGCTGGGAGCAGTACTTC; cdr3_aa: CASSPGTRWEQYF
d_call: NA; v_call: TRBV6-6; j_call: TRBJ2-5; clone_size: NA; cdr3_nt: TGTGCCAGCAGTTACTCGAGCCTAGATGTCGAGACCCAGTACTTC; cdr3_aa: CASSYSSLDVETQYF
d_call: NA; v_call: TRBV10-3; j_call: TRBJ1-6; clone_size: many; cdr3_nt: TGTGCCATCAGACCAGAAGGGTCCAATTCACCCCTCCACTTT; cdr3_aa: CAIRPEGSNSPLHF
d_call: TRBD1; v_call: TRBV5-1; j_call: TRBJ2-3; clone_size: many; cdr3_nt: TGCGCCAGCAGCCCTGAACAGGGGAGCACAGATACGCAGTATTTT; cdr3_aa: CASSPEQGSTDTQYF
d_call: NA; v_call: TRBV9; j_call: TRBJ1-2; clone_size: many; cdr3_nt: TGTGCCAGCAGTGACGGGGACTATGGCTACACCTTC; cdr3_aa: CASSDGDYGYTF
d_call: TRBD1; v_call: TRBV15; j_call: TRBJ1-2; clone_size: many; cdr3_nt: TGTGCCACCAGCAGAGGGAGGACAGGCGGTGGCTACACCTTC; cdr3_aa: CATSRGRTGGGYTF
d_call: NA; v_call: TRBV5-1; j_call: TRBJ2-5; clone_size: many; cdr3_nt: TGCGCCAGCAGCTTGGAGCGGGGAGGGGGAGAGACCCAGTACTTC; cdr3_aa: CASSLERGGGETQYF
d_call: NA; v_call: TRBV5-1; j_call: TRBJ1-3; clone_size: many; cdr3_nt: TGCGCCAGCAGCTTGGCCCGAGGGACTGGAAACACCATATATTTT; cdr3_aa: CASSLARGTGNTIYF
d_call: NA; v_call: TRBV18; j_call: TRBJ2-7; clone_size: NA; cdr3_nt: TGTGCCAGCTCACGGAGCCCCTACGAGCAGTACTTC; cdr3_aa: CASSRSPYEQYF
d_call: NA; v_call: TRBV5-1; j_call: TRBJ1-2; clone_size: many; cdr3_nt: TGCGCCAGCAGCTTGGAGGGACGGAACTATGGCTACACCTTC; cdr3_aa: CASSLEGRNYGYTF
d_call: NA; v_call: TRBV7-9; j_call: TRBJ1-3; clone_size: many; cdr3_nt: TGTGCCAGCAGTTTCGGGACCGAAATCTCTGGAAACACCATATATTTT; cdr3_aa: CASSFGTEISGNTIYF
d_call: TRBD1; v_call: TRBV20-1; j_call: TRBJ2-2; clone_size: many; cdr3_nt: TGCAGTGCTAGACGAACAGGGGGCCCCGGGGAGCTGTTTTTT; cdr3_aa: CSARRTGGPGELFF
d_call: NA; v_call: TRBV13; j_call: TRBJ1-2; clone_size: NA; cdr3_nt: TGTGCCAGCAGCTTAGGCCCCAGGACAGACTATGGCTACACCTTC; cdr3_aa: CASSLGPRTDYGYTF